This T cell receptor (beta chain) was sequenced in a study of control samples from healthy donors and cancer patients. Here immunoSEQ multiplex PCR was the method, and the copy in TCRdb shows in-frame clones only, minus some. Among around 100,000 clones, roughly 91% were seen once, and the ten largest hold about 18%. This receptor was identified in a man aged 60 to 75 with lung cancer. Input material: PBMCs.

CDR3 coding DNA: TGTGCCAGCACGGGACAGACGAATGAAAAACTGTTTTTT. It yields the protein CASTGQTNEKLFF. The gene calls are TRBV6-6 and TRBJ1-4; TRBD1 aligns across 7 bases. The length of the CDR3 is 13 residues. Germline values: CDR1 MNHNY, CDR2 SVGAGI (reference sequence). V was pared by 7 bases and J by 5 bases, with 4 bases of the junction left unmatched.